This note documents a single TCR beta chain sequence. Nominally healthy donors provided the samples, though records likely missed some immune exposures. This sample was taken from a study of cytomegalovirus exposure and HLA in healthy donors. Researchers ran the PCR with 60 Vbeta and 13 Jbeta primers. Generated by immunoSEQ multiplex PCR, the TCRdb table keeps only in-frame clones and is missing some. Of 150,000 to 200,000 clones in the sample, around 80% are singletons; the top ten hold about 7.7%. The CDR3 extends over 11 amino acids. V lost 3 bases and J 10 bases, leaving 10 bases between the germline ends. Germline V gives CDR1 DFQATT, CDR2 SNEGSKA (reference sequence).

The material sequenced was PBMCs. This TCR derives from a woman aged 35 to 49 in good health and CMV-seropositive. V is TRBV20-1 and J is TRBJ2-1; no definite D call. CDR3 sequence reads: CSASVRKEQFF. CDR3 in DNA: TGCAGTGCTAGTGTCAGAAAGGAGCAGTTCTTC.